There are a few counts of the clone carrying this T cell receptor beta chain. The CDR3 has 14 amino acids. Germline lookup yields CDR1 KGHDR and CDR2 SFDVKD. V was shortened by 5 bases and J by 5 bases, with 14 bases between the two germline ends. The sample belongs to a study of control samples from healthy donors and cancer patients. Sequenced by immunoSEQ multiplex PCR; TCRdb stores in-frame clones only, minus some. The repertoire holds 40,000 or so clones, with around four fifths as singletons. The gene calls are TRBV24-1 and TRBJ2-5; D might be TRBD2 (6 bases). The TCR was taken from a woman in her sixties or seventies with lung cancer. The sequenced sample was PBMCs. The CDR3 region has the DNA TGTGCCACCAGTGGAGGAGGGCCCCGCGAGACCCAGTACTTC. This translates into CATSGGGPRETQYF.